These 25 T cell receptor beta chains were sequenced from one sample in a study of blood T cell repertoires in COVID-19. This table comes from immunoSEQ multiplex PCR, and its TCRdb copy is limited to in-frame clones, with some not included. The sample records approximately 110,000 clones, approximately 81% being singletons. The specimen sequenced was peripheral blood. Receptor source: a human donor in a cohort sampled during active COVID-19.

V is TRBV5-1 and J is TRBJ1-2; unclear D gene. Germline CDR1 SGHRS, CDR2 YFSETQ. Trimming left V 4 bases short and J 5 bases short, with 12 bases between. The CDR3 has 13 amino acids. The CDR3 DNA is TGCGCCAGCAGCCGTGGGCCGGCTTATGGCTACACCTTC. Amino acids: CASSRGPAYGYTF. The full variable domain, in which reference TRBV5-1 and TRBJ1-2 provide the parts outside the CDR3, is KAGVTQTPRYLIKTRGQQVTLSCSPISGHRSVSWYQQTPGQGLQFLFEYFSETQRNKGNFPGRFSGRQFSNSRSEMNVSTLELGDSALYLCASSRGPAYGYTFGSGTRLTVV.

As DNA, the CDR3 is TGTGCCAGCAGGCCCGACACGCGACATGAAAAACTGTTTTTT. It yields the protein CASRPDTRHEKLFF. The chain recombines TRBV6-5 with TRBJ1-4, with D uncertain. Germline values: CDR1 MNHEY, CDR2 SVGAGI. Between the trimmed V and J ends, which lost 6 bases and 6 bases, there was a span of 14 bases. This CDR3 contains 14 residues.

The rearrangement uses TRBV5-1 and TRBJ2-3, with a tentative D call TRBD1 (5 bases). V shed 2 bases and J shed 4 bases, with 8 bases lying between them. Germline values: CDR1 SGHRS, CDR2 YFSETQ. This CDR3 has 13 amino acids. CDR3 DNA sequence: TGCGCCAGCAGCTTCGAAGGGGCAGATACGCAGTATTTT. It translates to CASSFEGADTQYF.

This clone showed up just once. The V call is TRBV10-3, the J call TRBJ2-1; 8 positions match TRBD1. The V segment lost 4 bases and the J segment 7 bases; nucleotides outside the gene matches: 3. The CDR3 is made up of 13 amino acids. Germline assignment: CDR1 ENHRY and CDR2 SYGVKD. This chain's CDR3 is CAISVDRENEQFF. The CDR3 DNA follows: TGTGCCATCAGTGTGGACAGGGAGAATGAGCAGTTCTTC.

This clone was observed a handful of times. The chain is built from TRBV30 and TRBJ1-5; D is perhaps TRBD1 (6 bases). CDR3 length: 13 amino acids. Germline-derived CDR1 and CDR2 are GTSNPN and SVGIG (reference sequence). Trimming removed 4 bases from V and 7 bases from J, with 14 bases in between. The CDR3 loop is CAWNRESGQPQHF. CDR3 DNA sequence: TGTGCCTGGAACAGGGAAAGTGGGCAGCCCCAGCATTTT.

The chain links TRBV5-1 to TRBJ2-5; 7 positions match TRBD1. Germline lookup yields CDR1 SGHRS and CDR2 YFSETQ. The V segment lost 5 bases and the J segment 3 bases; nucleotides outside the gene matches: 7. The CDR3 loop spans 14 amino acids. The CDR3 sequence is CASRRDSGEETQYF. As DNA, the CDR3 is TGCGCCAGCAGGAGGGACAGCGGAGAAGAGACCCAGTACTTC. The full variable domain, completed using reference TRBV5-1 and TRBJ2-5, is KAGVTQTPRYLIKTRGQQVTLSCSPISGHRSVSWYQQTPGQGLQFLFEYFSETQRNKGNFPGRFSGRQFSNSRSEMNVSTLELGDSALYLCASRRDSGEETQYFGPGTRLLVL.

This sequence joins TRBV7-8 and TRBJ1-1; 10 nucleotides align to TRBD1. The CDR3 loop spans 17 amino acids. Per the germline V gene, CDR1 is SGHVS and CDR2 is FQNEAQ. V lost 1 base to trimming and J lost 0 bases; unmatched junction nucleotides: 5. The CDR3 DNA sequence: TGTGCCAGCAGCTTAGGACAGGGGGCACCAATGAACACTGAAGCTTTCTTT. Translated: CASSLGQGAPMNTEAFF.

This chain links TRBV3-1 (or the pseudogene TRBV3-2) with TRBJ1-6; D is undetermined. CDR1 is LGHDT and CDR2 is YNNKEL in the germline V gene (reference sequence). V shed 1 base and J shed 10 bases, with 14 bases lying between them. CDR3 length equals 15 residues. The CDR3 loop reads CASSQVVNGESPLHF. The CDR3 region has the DNA TGTGCCAGCAGCCAAGTCGTTAACGGGGAATCACCCCTCCACTTT.

The J gene is TRBJ2-1, the V gene TRBV6-5, with 11 nucleotides matching TRBD2. The V and J ends lost 7 bases and 7 bases, in that order; junction bases with no gene match: 6. Germline V lookup: CDR1 MNHEY, CDR2 SVGAGI. The CDR3 extends over 14 amino acids. The CDR3 DNA sequence: TGTGCCAGCAAGGCCGGGACTAGCGGAAATGAGCAGTTCTTC. Translated, it gives CASKAGTSGNEQFF.

The chain carries TRBV7-3 and TRBJ2-1; D gene uncertain. CDR1 is SGHTA, CDR2 FQGTGA, per germline. This CDR3 region has 13 residues. Trimming shortened V by 3 bases and J by 5 bases, and 8 bases separated the two germline ends. In DNA form, the CDR3 reads TGTGCCAGCAGCTTTGGCCTCAACAATGAGCAGTTCTTC. This gives the protein CASSFGLNNEQFF.

The V gene is TRBV9, the J gene TRBJ2-2; D gene ambiguous. The CDR3 is made up of 16 amino acids. V lost 0 bases to trimming and J lost 0 bases, with 9 bases between them. Germline V gene data show CDR1 as SGDLS and CDR2 as YYNGEE. The CDR3 region is CASSVAAAPNTGELFF. CDR3 DNA sequence: TGTGCCAGCAGCGTAGCTGCGGCCCCGAACACCGGGGAGCTGTTTTTT.

The chain joins TRBV5-1 to TRBJ1-4; 10 bases line up with TRBD1. J gave up 7 bases and V 1 base, and 10 bases lay outside the gene matches. Germline assignment: CDR1 SGHRS and CDR2 YFSETQ. This CDR3 contains 17 residues. The CDR3 protein is CASSLNPGTGVGEKLFF. DNA for the CDR3: TGCGCCAGCAGCTTGAACCCCGGGACAGGGGTGGGTGAAAAACTGTTTTTT.

This clone was counted a few times. This chain uses TRBV7-9 with TRBJ1-6; TRBD1 aligns across 9 bases. Germline CDR1 SEHNR, CDR2 FQNEAQ (reference sequence). The CDR3 has 15 amino acids. Trimming at V came to 6 bases and at J to 4 bases, leaving 4 bases not matched to a gene. The chain's CDR3 is CASREDRGYNSPLHF. The CDR3, as DNA: TGTGCCAGCAGGGAGGACAGGGGTTATAATTCACCCCTCCACTTT. The complete variable domain, with remaining parts taken from reference TRBV7-9 and TRBJ1-6, reads DTGVSQNPRHKITKRGQNVTFRCDPISEHNRLYWYRQTLGQGPEFLTYFQNEAQLEKSRLLSDRFSAERPKGSFSTLEIQRTEQGDSAMYLCASREDRGYNSPLHFGNGTRLTVT.

The chain couples TRBV2 to TRBJ2-1; possibly TRBD2 for D (6 bases). Trimming shortened V by 6 bases and J by 6 bases, and 12 bases separated the two germline ends. The CDR3 is 13 amino acids. CDR1 and CDR2 (germline): SNHLY, FYNNEI. DNA for the CDR3: TGTGCCAGCAGCGGCGGGACGATCAATGAGCAGTTCTTC. Amino acids: CASSGGTINEQFF. Together with reference TRBV2 and TRBJ2-1, the CDR3 gives the full variable domain: EPEVTQTPSHQVTQMGQEVILRCVPISNHLYFYWYRQILGQKVEFLVSFYNNEISEKSEIFDDQFSVERPDGSNFTLKIRSTKLEDSAMYFCASSGGTINEQFFGPGTRLTVL.

In this sample, this clone turned up a few times. The chain has TRBV18 and TRBJ2-3, with TRBD2 matching 8 bases. Germline V gene data show CDR1 as KGHSH and CDR2 as LQKENI. The CDR3 covers 15 residues. J gave up 0 bases and V 6 bases, and 5 bases lay outside the gene matches. The CDR3 reads CASSERGPSTDTQYF. DNA for the CDR3: TGTGCCAGCTCCGAGCGGGGGCCTAGCACAGATACGCAGTATTTT.

This clone was seen more than once but under ten times. This chain uses TRBV11-2 with TRBJ1-1; D may be TRBD1 (5 bases). CDR3 length: 14 amino acids. V lost 3 bases and J lost 1, with 9 bases in between. Germline V gives CDR1 SGHAT, CDR2 FQNNGV. The CDR3 DNA reads TGTGCCAGCAGCTTCGGGGGGACGAACACTGAAGCTTTCTTT. Its translation: CASSFGGTNTEAFF.

The rearrangement joins TRBV15 to TRBJ2-1; 7 bases map to TRBD2. V lost 1 base, J lost 1 base, and 1 base stayed unmatched. The CDR3 is 15 residues long. Germline V lookup: CDR1 LNHNV, CDR2 YYDKDF (reference sequence). CDR3 sequence reads: CATSRGGSSYNEQFF. DNA for the CDR3: TGTGCCACCAGCAGAGGCGGGAGTTCCTACAATGAGCAGTTCTTC.

The chain joins TRBV4-2 to TRBJ2-5, with TRBD2 identical over 8 bases. Germline CDR1 and CDR2: LGHNA and YNFKEQ. The V and J ends lost 2 bases and 4 bases, in that order; junction bases with no gene match: 3. The CDR3 is 14 amino acids. CDR3 protein: CASSQSLAGETQYF. The CDR3 region has the DNA TGTGCCAGCAGCCAAAGCCTAGCGGGAGAGACCCAGTACTTC.

The V gene is TRBV4-1, the J gene TRBJ2-3, with TRBD2 matching over 13 bases. This CDR3 spans 18 amino acids. Unmatched junction bases numbered 6, after V lost 0 bases and J lost 3 bases. Germline lookup yields CDR1 MGHRA and CDR2 YSYEKL. CDR3 loop: CASSQDFPGLAGTDTQYF. For the CDR3, the DNA is TGCGCCAGCAGCCAAGACTTCCCGGGACTAGCGGGAACAGATACGCAGTATTTT.

CDR3 DNA: TGTGCCAGCAGCTTAGAACGGGGAGGCACTGAAGCTTTCTTT. Amino acids: CASSLERGGTEAFF. The chain has TRBV11-2 and TRBJ1-1, with D unresolved. The germline V and J ends were trimmed by 0 bases and 4 bases, with 9 bases remaining between them. This CDR3 contains 14 residues. Germline V gene lookup returns CDR1 SGHAT and CDR2 FQNNGV.

The chain has TRBV6-5 and TRBJ2-7; 7 bases are a match to TRBD2. Germline V gene sequence: CDR1 MNHEY, CDR2 SVGAGI. The CDR3 totals 15 residues. V dropped 5 bases and J dropped 0; count of bases not matched to a gene: 7. CDR3 protein: CASSIAGGTSYEQYF. For the CDR3, the DNA is TGTGCCAGCAGTATAGCGGGCGGGACCTCCTACGAGCAGTACTTC.

The V gene is TRBV15, the J gene TRBJ2-3, with 11 positions matching TRBD2. Germline V gene data show CDR1 as LNHNV and CDR2 as YYDKDF (reference sequence). This CDR3 spans 13 amino acids. V lost 6 bases to trimming and J lost 5 bases; unmatched junction nucleotides: 1. This CDR3 reads CATRTSGVDTQYF. CDR3 DNA sequence: TGTGCCACCAGGACTAGCGGGGTAGATACGCAGTATTTT.

The count of this clone is one. The chain is built from TRBV30 and TRBJ2-7; 8 bases are a match to TRBD1. CDR3 size: 14 residues. Unmatched junction bases numbered 9, after V lost 6 bases and J lost 2 bases. Germline values: CDR1 GTSNPN, CDR2 SVGIG (reference sequence). CDR3 residues: CACLPRTGTYEQYF. CDR3 in DNA: TGTGCCTGCCTACCTCGGACAGGGACCTACGAGCAGTACTTC.

The chain joins TRBV28 to TRBJ2-5; 8 nucleotides line up with TRBD2. V trimming: 11 bases; J trimming: 2 bases; junction bases outside the gene matches: 10. Germline loops: CDR1 MDHEN, CDR2 SYDVKM. The CDR3 is 14 amino acids. This CDR3 reads CAAKGAGGQETQYF. The CDR3 DNA reads as TGTGCCGCTAAAGGGGCGGGGGGACAAGAGACCCAGTACTTC.

The count of this clone is one. The rearrangement links TRBV5-1 to TRBJ2-1, with 11 bases matching TRBD2. The ends lost 4 bases at V and 4 bases at J; junction bases unmatched: 10. Germline V lookup: CDR1 SGHRS, CDR2 YFSETQ. The CDR3 is 17 amino acids. CDR3 DNA: TGCGCCAGCAGCCGAACGACTAGCGGGGTGGGGTACAATGAGCAGTTCTTC. Translated: CASSRTTSGVGYNEQFF.